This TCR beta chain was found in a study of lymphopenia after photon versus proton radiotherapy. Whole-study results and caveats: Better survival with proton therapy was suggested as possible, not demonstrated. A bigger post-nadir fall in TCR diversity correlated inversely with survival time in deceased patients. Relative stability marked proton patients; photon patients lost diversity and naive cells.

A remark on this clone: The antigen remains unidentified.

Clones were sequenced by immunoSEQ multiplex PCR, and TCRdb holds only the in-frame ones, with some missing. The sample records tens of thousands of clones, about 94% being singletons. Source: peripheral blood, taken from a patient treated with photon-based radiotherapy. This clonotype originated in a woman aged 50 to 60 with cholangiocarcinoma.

CDR3 in DNA: TGTGCCAGTAGTTCGCCCCTAGCGGGGGGTTTGGGGACCCAGTACTTC. Residues: CASSSPLAGGLGTQYF. The V call is TRBV19, the J call TRBJ2-5; 11 positions agree with TRBD2. The V segment lost 5 bases and the J segment 7 bases; nucleotides outside the gene matches: 12. Germline V lookup: CDR1 LNHDA, CDR2 SQIVND (reference sequence). CDR3 size: 16 residues.